This note documents a single T cell receptor (beta chain) sequence. The antigen remains unidentified. PCR amplification relied on 60 Vbeta primers (plus 13 Jbeta primers). The method was immunoSEQ multiplex PCR; TCRdb's version includes in-frame clones alone and lacks a portion of them. Counted here are about 120,000 clones, about 83% occurring once; the ten biggest clones make up about 3.5%. The data originate from a study of cytomegalovirus exposure and HLA in healthy donors. Study observations and caveats: Previous analysis showed most TCR beta V segments were productive about 87% or about 30% of the time.

The CDR3 has 14 residues. The trim removed 1 base at V and 9 bases at J, leaving 6 bases unmatched. Germline V lookup: CDR1 SGHRS, CDR2 YFSETQ. The gene calls are TRBV5-1 and TRBJ2-1; 8 nucleotides align to TRBD2. The sequence was obtained from a woman aged 35 to 49 in good health and CMV-seropositive. Sequencing used PBMCs. CDR3 in amino acids: CASSLSGSFGEQFF. The CDR3 DNA follows: TGCGCCAGCAGCTTGAGCGGGAGCTTCGGTGAGCAGTTCTTC.